Following are 20 T cell receptor beta chains from one sample sequenced in a study of blood T cell repertoires in COVID-19. TCRdb's copy holds only in-frame clones and misses some; the assay was immunoSEQ multiplex PCR. The table includes approximately 90,000 clones, roughly 77% detected once. Sequenced sample: peripheral blood. The origin of the receptors is a human donor in a cohort sampled during active COVID-19.

V is TRBV14 and J is TRBJ2-1; 9 nucleotides line up with TRBD2. From germline, CDR1 is SGHDN and CDR2 FVKESK. The CDR3 covers 20 residues. V was pared by 1 base and J by 5 bases, with 18 bases of the junction left unmatched. As DNA, the CDR3 is TGTGCCAGCAGCCAAGTTTTATCTGCGGCGGGAGGGCCGTTGGACAATGAGCAGTTCTTC. Translation: CASSQVLSAAGGPLDNEQFF. The full variable domain, its missing parts supplied by reference TRBV14 and TRBJ2-1, is EAGVTQFPSHSVIEKGQTVTLRCDPISGHDNLYWYRRVMGKEIKFLLHFVKESKQDESGMPNNRFLAERTGGTYSTLKVQPAELEDSGVYFCASSQVLSAAGGPLDNEQFFGPGTRLTVL.

The rearrangement uses TRBV6-5 and TRBJ2-5, with a weak D call TRBD1 (5 bases). Deletions cut 6 bases from V and 4 bases from J, with 18 bases between. Germline V gene sequence: CDR1 MNHEY, CDR2 SVGAGI. This CDR3 contains 15 residues. The chain's CDR3 is CASRRQYTRGETQYF. DNA of the CDR3: TGTGCCAGCAGGAGACAGTATACGAGAGGAGAGACCCAGTACTTC.

This chain connects TRBV6-2 or TRBV6-3 to TRBJ2-7; 8 nucleotides line up with TRBD1. J gave up 2 bases and V 5 bases, and 11 bases lay outside the gene matches. The V gene's germline CDR1 is MNHEY and CDR2 SVGEGT. This CDR3 has 16 amino acids. CDR3 bases: TGTGCCAGCAGTCTTCAGGGGGCAGGTCGCGCCTACGAGCAGTACTTC. Amino acids: CASSLQGAGRAYEQYF.

CDR3 sequence (DNA): TGTGCCAGCAGTGAATTGGCGGGAGGAGATACGCAGTATTTT. This gives the protein CASSELAGGDTQYF. The chain has TRBV2 and TRBJ2-3, with TRBD2 matching over 8 bases. V was pared by 2 bases and J by 5 bases, with 3 bases of the junction left unmatched. CDR1 and CDR2 (germline): SNHLY, FYNNEI. The CDR3 contains 14 residues. Full variable domain (outside the CDR3, taken from reference TRBV2 and TRBJ2-3): EPEVTQTPSHQVTQMGQEVILRCVPISNHLYFYWYRQILGQKVEFLVSFYNNEISEKSEIFDDQFSVERPDGSNFTLKIRSTKLEDSAMYFCASSELAGGDTQYFGPGTRLTVL.

The chain uses TRBV3-1 (or the pseudogene TRBV3-2) and TRBJ1-5; 7 bases fit TRBD1. The junction had 8 bases not matched to a gene; V was cut back by 5 bases and J by 7 bases. This CDR3 is 14 amino acids long. Germline V lookup: CDR1 LGHDT, CDR2 YNNKEL (reference sequence). The CDR3 reads CASSKDLRGQPQHF. The CDR3 bases are TGTGCCAGCAGCAAGGACCTCAGGGGGCAGCCCCAGCATTTT.

CDR3 loop: CASSFSGTPTYNEQFF. The CDR3 DNA reads as TGTGCCAGCAGCTTTTCTGGGACACCTACCTACAATGAGCAGTTCTTC. The V gene is TRBV5-6, the J gene TRBJ2-1, with D tentatively TRBD1 (6 bases). V lost 2 bases to trimming and J lost 2 bases, with 14 bases between them. Germline assignment: CDR1 SGHDT and CDR2 YYEEEE. The CDR3 has 16 residues.

This chain connects TRBV7-9 to TRBJ2-3; 11 nucleotides align to TRBD2. The germline V gene has CDR1 SEHNR and CDR2 FQNEAQ (reference sequence). The CDR3 sequence is 16 residues long. The V segment lost 5 bases and the J segment 2 bases; nucleotides outside the gene matches: 6. CDR3: CASSRLAGGFTDTQYF. CDR3 nucleotide sequence: TGTGCCAGCAGCCGCCTAGCGGGAGGATTCACAGATACGCAGTATTTT.

The chain's CDR3 is CASSESAGGHNEQFF. CDR3 nucleotide sequence: TGCGCCAGCAGTGAGTCTGCGGGAGGCCACAATGAGCAGTTCTTC. This chain links TRBV10-1 with TRBJ2-1; 8 nucleotides align to TRBD2. CDR3 length: 15 residues. The V segment lost 0 bases and the J segment 5 bases; nucleotides outside the gene matches: 3. The germline CDR1 and CDR2 sequences are WNHNN and SYGVQD (reference sequence).

The rearrangement uses TRBV7-8 and TRBJ2-5; 8 nucleotides match TRBD2. V gave up 9 bases and J gave up 5 bases; unmatched junction bases: 11. CDR3 length: 14 residues. The germline gives CDR1 SGHVS, CDR2 FQNEAQ. CDR3 protein: CASNLRAGEETQYF. In DNA form, the CDR3 reads TGTGCCAGTAACCTAAGAGCGGGAGAGGAGACCCAGTACTTC.

This chain joins TRBV2 and TRBJ2-1; TRBD2 agrees at 12 bases. With V trimmed by 8 bases and J by 1 base, 3 bases remained unmatched. Germline loops: CDR1 SNHLY, CDR2 FYNNEI. The CDR3 spans 15 residues. This chain's CDR3 is CASSGLAGSYNEQFF. The CDR3 DNA is TGTGCCAGCTCGGGACTAGCGGGTTCCTACAATGAGCAGTTCTTC.

The chain employs TRBV5-1 and TRBJ2-7; D not certain. Germline V gives CDR1 SGHRS, CDR2 YFSETQ. The germline V and J ends were trimmed by 2 bases and 6 bases, with 9 bases remaining between them. CDR3 length: 12 residues. Written as DNA, the CDR3 is TGCGCCAGCAGCTTACTCGATGGCGAGCAGTACTTC. It yields the protein CASSLLDGEQYF.

This clone was counted ten times or more. V gene TRBV6-1 combines with J gene TRBJ1-4; D is ambiguous. CDR3 length: 14 amino acids. Germline values: CDR1 MNHNS, CDR2 SASEGT. V dropped 2 bases and J dropped 7 bases, with 11 bases sitting between them. DNA of the CDR3: TGTGCCAGCAGTGAACAGGTCCAGGCTGAAAAACTGTTTTTT. It encodes CASSEQVQAEKLFF.

In its sample, this clone was seen once. The gene calls are TRBV28 and TRBJ2-7, with 11 bases fitting TRBD1. This CDR3 has 16 amino acids. Germline assignment: CDR1 MDHEN and CDR2 SYDVKM. With 4 bases clipped from V and 5 bases from J, the junction kept 10 bases outside the gene matches. In DNA form, the CDR3 reads TGTGCCAGCAGTTCAAACCGGGACAGGGGGGTCCACGAGCAGTACTTC. Translating it yields CASSSNRDRGVHEQYF.

This clone was counted only a few times. This chain links TRBV28 with TRBJ2-7; tentatively, D is TRBD1 (6 bases). Germline CDR1 reads MDHEN; CDR2 reads SYDVKM. Trimming took 1 base from V and 4 from J, leaving 17 bases between them. This CDR3 contains 16 residues. CDR3 protein: CASSLFGQGRGYEQYF. In nucleotides, the CDR3 is TGTGCCAGCAGTTTATTTGGTCAGGGGAGAGGGTACGAGCAGTACTTC.

The CDR3: CASSQFPEDGVFGNEQYF. The CDR3 bases are TGCGCCAGCAGCCAGTTCCCCGAAGACGGGGTCTTCGGGAACGAGCAGTACTTC. The chain uses TRBV4-3 and TRBJ2-7, with a tentative D call TRBD2 (5 bases). The CDR3 extends over 18 amino acids. Germline CDR1 LGHNA, CDR2 YSLEER. The V and J ends lost 3 bases and 5 bases respectively, with 26 bases between them.

This sequence joins TRBV18 and TRBJ2-3; 9 bases align to TRBD2. CDR3 length: 17 amino acids. CDR1 and CDR2 from the germline V gene are KGHSH and LQKENI. After removal of 3 bases from V and 2 bases from J, the junction contained 9 bases not matched to a gene. CDR3 DNA sequence: TGTGCCAGCTCACCGATTTTGGCGGGAGGGCCCACAGATACGCAGTATTTT. Translation gives CASSPILAGGPTDTQYF.

The chain joins TRBV9 to TRBJ2-5; no reliable D call. Germline V gene sequence: CDR1 SGDLS, CDR2 YYNGEE. This CDR3 has 14 amino acids. Trimming shortened V by 0 bases and J by 2 bases, and 8 bases separated the two germline ends. The chain's CDR3 is CASSVASGQETQYF. The DNA of the CDR3 is TGTGCCAGCAGCGTAGCATCCGGTCAAGAGACCCAGTACTTC.

This rearrangement joins TRBV9 to TRBJ2-1; weak D call: TRBD2 (5 bases). The CDR3 is 16 residues long. V was pared by 1 base and J by 0 bases, with 11 bases between. CDR1 and CDR2 (germline): SGDLS, YYNGEE. The CDR3 protein is CASSVSGSSSYNEQFF. The DNA for the CDR3 is TGTGCCAGCAGCGTAAGCGGCTCGAGCTCCTACAATGAGCAGTTCTTC.

This clone was recorded a few times. V usage is TRBV2 and J usage is TRBJ1-2; tentatively, D is TRBD1 (5 bases). This CDR3 spans 13 amino acids. With 6 bases removed from V and 3 bases from J, the gap between germline ends came to 11 bases. CDR1 is SNHLY, CDR2 FYNNEI, per germline. The CDR3 spells CASSPTRDYGYTF. In DNA, the CDR3 is TGTGCCAGCAGCCCGACCAGGGACTATGGCTACACCTTC.

The J gene is TRBJ2-7, the V gene TRBV10-3, with 9 nucleotides matching TRBD1. Germline V gene lookup returns CDR1 ENHRY and CDR2 SYGVKD. The CDR3 is 17 amino acids. The V segment lost 4 bases and the J segment 2 bases; nucleotides outside the gene matches: 12. The CDR3 DNA follows: TGTGCCATCAGTGCATACGGGGACAGGGAGCTCCCCTACGAGCAGTACTTC. It specifies CAISAYGDRELPYEQYF.